The rows below give T cell receptor beta chains drawn from one sample of a study of blood T cell repertoires in COVID-19. Sequenced by immunoSEQ multiplex PCR; TCRdb stores in-frame clones only, minus some. The sample has around 190,000 clones, about 80% seen once. The specimen was peripheral blood. The receptors shown here come from a human donor in a cohort sampled during active COVID-19. The CDR3 runs from the conserved cysteine through the conserved F or W. The order of the fields is D gene, clone size, V gene, CDR3 length, J gene, CDR3 protein, CDR3 DNA. A D gene is named only where the DNA matches it firmly. The size of a clone is reported for some rows only, either as once, few or many, or as a class for expanded clones.

d_call: .; clone_size: .; v_call: TRBV2; cdr3_length: 13; j_call: TRBJ1-5; cdr3_aa: CASSEEENQPQHF; cdr3_nt: TGTGCCAGCAGTGAGGAGGAGAATCAGCCCCAGCATTTT
d_call: .; clone_size: .; v_call: TRBV5-1; cdr3_length: 15; j_call: TRBJ1-6; cdr3_aa: CASSPEGGGGSPLHF; cdr3_nt: TGCGCCAGCAGCCCGGAGGGCGGGGGTGGTTCACCCCTCCACTTT
d_call: .; clone_size: few; v_call: TRBV2; cdr3_length: 15; j_call: TRBJ2-3; cdr3_aa: CASSAEGVGTDTQYF; cdr3_nt: TGTGCCAGCAGTGCCGAAGGGGTGGGCACAGATACGCAGTATTTT
d_call: TRBD2; clone_size: .; v_call: TRBV9; cdr3_length: 15; j_call: TRBJ2-5; cdr3_aa: CASSASGGGRETQYF; cdr3_nt: TGCGCCAGCAGCGCTAGCGGGGGGGGGAGAGAGACCCAGTACTTC
d_call: TRBD1; clone_size: .; v_call: TRBV19; cdr3_length: 14; j_call: TRBJ1-1; cdr3_aa: CASMAGGPNTEAFF; cdr3_nt: TGTGCCAGTATGGCAGGGGGCCCGAACACTGAAGCTTTCTTT
d_call: TRBD1; clone_size: once; v_call: TRBV4-1; cdr3_length: 15; j_call: TRBJ2-7; cdr3_aa: CASSQDFGRGYEQYF; cdr3_nt: TGCGCCAGCAGCCAAGACTTCGGCAGGGGGTACGAGCAGTACTTC
d_call: .; clone_size: .; v_call: TRBV11-2; cdr3_length: 15; j_call: TRBJ2-3; cdr3_aa: CASSFPGGGTDTQYF; cdr3_nt: TGTGCCAGCAGCTTTCCCGGCGGGGGCACAGATACGCAGTATTTT
d_call: .; clone_size: .; v_call: TRBV6-5; cdr3_length: 14; j_call: TRBJ2-2; cdr3_aa: CASQRRSGTGELFF; cdr3_nt: TGTGCCAGTCAAAGGCGTTCGGGAACCGGGGAGCTGTTTTTT
d_call: TRBD1; clone_size: once; v_call: TRBV11-2; cdr3_length: 15; j_call: TRBJ1-1; cdr3_aa: CASSYNPGGQTEAFF; cdr3_nt: TGTGCCAGCAGCTATAATCCAGGGGGCCAAACTGAAGCTTTCTTT
d_call: TRBD1; clone_size: .; v_call: TRBV6-5; cdr3_length: 12; j_call: TRBJ1-2; cdr3_aa: CASSRTGDGYTF; cdr3_nt: TGTGCCAGCAGCCGGACAGGGGATGGCTACACCTTC
d_call: TRBD2; clone_size: once; v_call: TRBV3-1/TRBV3-2; cdr3_length: 15; j_call: TRBJ2-1; cdr3_aa: CASSAGGGGADEQFF; cdr3_nt: TGTGCCAGCAGCGCTGGCGGCGGGGGGGCCGATGAGCAGTTCTTC
d_call: .; clone_size: .; v_call: TRBV12-3/TRBV12-4; cdr3_length: 13; j_call: TRBJ1-5; cdr3_aa: CASTQTANQPQHF; cdr3_nt: TGTGCCAGCACCCAGACAGCCAATCAGCCCCAGCATTTT
d_call: TRBD2; clone_size: .; v_call: TRBV18; cdr3_length: 16; j_call: TRBJ2-7; cdr3_aa: CASSPPGLAGGSEQYF; cdr3_nt: TGTGCCAGCTCACCACCCGGACTAGCGGGGGGCAGCGAGCAGTACTTC
d_call: .; clone_size: .; v_call: TRBV6-6; cdr3_length: 13; j_call: TRBJ2-7; cdr3_aa: CASRPGGVNEQYF; cdr3_nt: TGTGCCAGCAGGCCCGGGGGAGTAAACGAGCAGTACTTC
d_call: TRBD2; clone_size: .; v_call: TRBV9; cdr3_length: 13; j_call: TRBJ2-2; cdr3_aa: CASSVGGTSELFF; cdr3_nt: TGTGCCAGCAGCGTAGGGGGGACTAGCGAGCTGTTTTTT
d_call: .; clone_size: few; v_call: TRBV19; cdr3_length: 12; j_call: TRBJ1-2; cdr3_aa: CASTTGSYGYTF; cdr3_nt: TGTGCCAGTACTACAGGGTCCTATGGCTACACCTTC
d_call: .; clone_size: .; v_call: TRBV5-5; cdr3_length: 15; j_call: TRBJ1-1; cdr3_aa: CASSSSFSGGTEAFF; cdr3_nt: TGTGCCAGCAGCTCGTCCTTCTCCGGCGGCACTGAAGCTTTCTTT
d_call: .; clone_size: .; v_call: TRBV5-5; cdr3_length: 13; j_call: TRBJ2-1; cdr3_aa: CASSFGGDNEQFF; cdr3_nt: TGTGCCAGCAGCTTTGGAGGGGACAATGAGCAGTTCTTC
d_call: .; clone_size: .; v_call: TRBV5-1; cdr3_length: 14; j_call: TRBJ1-4; cdr3_aa: CASSLAVSSGKLFF; cdr3_nt: TGCGCCAGCAGCTTGGCCGTGTCCTCAGGAAAACTGTTTTTT
d_call: TRBD1; clone_size: few; v_call: TRBV11-2; cdr3_length: 17; j_call: TRBJ2-2; cdr3_aa: CASSVGQGMGGTGELFF; cdr3_nt: TGTGCCAGCAGCGTAGGACAGGGTATGGGCGGAACCGGGGAGCTGTTTTTT
d_call: TRBD1; clone_size: .; v_call: TRBV5-1; cdr3_length: 15; j_call: TRBJ2-7; cdr3_aa: CASSLGGQGDYEQYF; cdr3_nt: TGCGCCAGCAGCTTGGGGGGACAGGGAGACTACGAGCAGTACTTC
d_call: TRBD1; clone_size: .; v_call: TRBV5-8; cdr3_length: 15; j_call: TRBJ2-2; cdr3_aa: CASSSGQGNTGELFF; cdr3_nt: TGTGCCAGCAGCTCTGGACAGGGGAACACCGGGGAGCTGTTTTTT
d_call: TRBD2; clone_size: few; v_call: TRBV5-1; cdr3_length: 15; j_call: TRBJ2-7; cdr3_aa: CASSSLAGSSYEQYF; cdr3_nt: TGCGCCAGCAGCTCCCTAGCGGGGAGCTCCTACGAGCAGTACTTC
d_call: TRBD1; clone_size: .; v_call: TRBV19; cdr3_length: 15; j_call: TRBJ1-2; cdr3_aa: CASSGRTGGNYGYTF; cdr3_nt: TGTGCCAGTAGTGGCCGGACAGGGGGCAACTATGGCTACACCTTC
d_call: TRBD1; clone_size: few; v_call: TRBV5-1; cdr3_length: 15; j_call: TRBJ1-5; cdr3_aa: CASSPATGSNQPQHF; cdr3_nt: TGCGCCAGCAGCCCCGCGACAGGGAGCAATCAGCCCCAGCATTTT
d_call: .; clone_size: .; v_call: TRBV18; cdr3_length: 16; j_call: TRBJ1-3; cdr3_aa: CASSPDRLISGNTIYF; cdr3_nt: TGTGCCAGCTCTCCAGACCGACTTATCTCTGGAAACACCATATATTTT
d_call: .; clone_size: .; v_call: TRBV19; cdr3_length: 14; j_call: TRBJ2-5; cdr3_aa: CASSIGQVGETQYF; cdr3_nt: TGTGCCAGTAGTATCGGCCAGGTTGGAGAGACCCAGTACTTC
d_call: TRBD2; clone_size: once; v_call: TRBV18; cdr3_length: 17; j_call: TRBJ2-1; cdr3_aa: CASSLRSASGSYNEQFF; cdr3_nt: TGTGCCAGCTCACTCCGTTCGGCTAGCGGTTCCTACAATGAGCAGTTCTTC
d_call: TRBD1; clone_size: .; v_call: TRBV11-2; cdr3_length: 15; j_call: TRBJ1-1; cdr3_aa: CASSPLGQGSTEAFF; cdr3_nt: TGTGCCAGCAGCCCCCTGGGACAGGGAAGCACTGAAGCTTTCTTT
d_call: TRBD1; clone_size: once; v_call: TRBV7-8; cdr3_length: 17; j_call: TRBJ1-1; cdr3_aa: CASSLFSGGGMSTEAFF; cdr3_nt: TGTGCCAGCAGCTTATTTTCAGGGGGCGGGATGAGCACTGAAGCTTTCTTT
d_call: .; clone_size: .; v_call: TRBV5-8; cdr3_length: 15; j_call: TRBJ2-5; cdr3_aa: CASSLGTVVLETQYF; cdr3_nt: TGTGCCAGCAGCTTGGGCACAGTTGTCCTAGAGACCCAGTACTTC
d_call: TRBD1; clone_size: .; v_call: TRBV5-1; cdr3_length: 15; j_call: TRBJ1-1; cdr3_aa: CASSLVQGDNTEAFF; cdr3_nt: TGCGCCAGCAGCTTGGTACAGGGGGATAACACTGAAGCTTTCTTT
d_call: TRBD1; clone_size: .; v_call: TRBV12-3/TRBV12-4; cdr3_length: 13; j_call: TRBJ1-2; cdr3_aa: CASSRQGAVGYTF; cdr3_nt: TGTGCCAGCAGTAGACAGGGGGCGGTTGGCTACACCTTC
d_call: .; clone_size: few; v_call: TRBV3-1/TRBV3-2; cdr3_length: 16; j_call: TRBJ1-2; cdr3_aa: CASSQSRRGAGYGYTF; cdr3_nt: TGTGCCAGCAGCCAATCGAGGCGTGGCGCTGGGTATGGCTACACCTTC
d_call: TRBD1; clone_size: .; v_call: TRBV6-4; cdr3_length: 14; j_call: TRBJ2-1; cdr3_aa: CAILPGQGDNEQFF; cdr3_nt: TGTGCCATCCTCCCGGGACAGGGAGACAATGAGCAGTTCTTC
d_call: .; clone_size: .; v_call: TRBV2; cdr3_length: 13; j_call: TRBJ1-6; cdr3_aa: CASQQGFNSPLHF; cdr3_nt: TGTGCCAGCCAACAGGGTTTTAATTCACCCCTCCACTTT
d_call: TRBD1; clone_size: .; v_call: TRBV6-2/TRBV6-3; cdr3_length: 16; j_call: TRBJ1-1; cdr3_aa: CASSYSWDRANTEAFF; cdr3_nt: TGTGCCAGCAGTTACTCGTGGGACAGAGCTAACACTGAAGCTTTCTTT
d_call: .; clone_size: once; v_call: TRBV5-1; cdr3_length: 15; j_call: TRBJ2-7; cdr3_aa: CASSLGGSLLKVLHF; cdr3_nt: TGCGCCAGCAGCTTGGGAGGATCTTTGCTGAAGGTTCTCCACTTC
d_call: .; clone_size: .; v_call: TRBV7-8; cdr3_length: 15; j_call: TRBJ2-7; cdr3_aa: CASSLAQNRAYEQYF; cdr3_nt: TGTGCCAGCAGCTTAGCGCAAAACAGGGCCTACGAGCAGTACTTC
d_call: TRBD1; clone_size: .; v_call: TRBV6-5; cdr3_length: 14; j_call: TRBJ2-7; cdr3_aa: CASRFGQGLYEQYF; cdr3_nt: TGTGCCAGCAGGTTTGGACAGGGCCTTTACGAGCAGTACTTC
d_call: TRBD1; clone_size: .; v_call: TRBV11-2; cdr3_length: 17; j_call: TRBJ1-6; cdr3_aa: CASSWPGQGSYNSPLHF; cdr3_nt: TGTGCCAGCAGCTGGCCGGGACAGGGTTCCTATAATTCACCCCTCCACTTT
d_call: .; clone_size: .; v_call: TRBV7-2; cdr3_length: 15; j_call: TRBJ1-5; cdr3_aa: CASSLMDRSNQPQHF; cdr3_nt: TGTGCCAGCAGCTTAATGGACAGAAGCAATCAGCCCCAGCATTTT
d_call: .; clone_size: .; v_call: TRBV5-4; cdr3_length: 20; j_call: TRBJ1-5; cdr3_aa: CASSWPWAGEVGYSNQPQHF; cdr3_nt: TGTGCCAGCAGCTGGCCGTGGGCAGGGGAAGTGGGGTATAGCAATCAGCCCCAGCATTTT
d_call: .; clone_size: .; v_call: TRBV19; cdr3_length: 16; j_call: TRBJ1-1; cdr3_aa: CASSPTQQFLYTEAFF; cdr3_nt: TGTGCCAGTAGTCCGACTCAGCAGTTCCTTTACACTGAAGCTTTCTTT
d_call: .; clone_size: .; v_call: TRBV4-1; cdr3_length: 16; j_call: TRBJ2-1; cdr3_aa: CASSQDLVTSYNEQFF; cdr3_nt: TGCGCCAGCAGCCAAGACTTGGTGACTAGTTACAATGAGCAGTTCTTC
d_call: TRBD1; clone_size: few; v_call: TRBV4-2; cdr3_length: 13; j_call: TRBJ2-1; cdr3_aa: CASSQLRQGVQFF; cdr3_nt: TGTGCCAGCAGCCAGCTACGACAGGGCGTGCAGTTCTTC
d_call: .; clone_size: once; v_call: TRBV9; cdr3_length: 11; j_call: TRBJ2-1; cdr3_aa: CASSGGPLQFF; cdr3_nt: TGTGCCAGCAGCGGGGGCCCCTTACAGTTCTTC
d_call: .; clone_size: .; v_call: TRBV6-5; cdr3_length: 12; j_call: TRBJ2-5; cdr3_aa: CASSRGVGTQYF; cdr3_nt: TGTGCCAGCAGTAGGGGTGTTGGTACCCAGTACTTC
d_call: TRBD1; clone_size: .; v_call: TRBV19; cdr3_length: 14; j_call: TRBJ1-2; cdr3_aa: CASSRQGSSFGYTF; cdr3_nt: TGTGCCAGCAGCCGACAGGGTTCCTCATTCGGCTACACCTTC
d_call: TRBD2; clone_size: .; v_call: TRBV6-1; cdr3_length: 16; j_call: TRBJ2-1; cdr3_aa: CASSEAIAGVDNEQFF; cdr3_nt: TGTGCCAGCAGTGAAGCCATAGCGGGGGTAGACAATGAGCAGTTCTTC
d_call: TRBD2; clone_size: .; v_call: TRBV14; cdr3_length: 15; j_call: TRBJ2-3; cdr3_aa: CASSPRLAGGNTQYF; cdr3_nt: TGTGCCAGCAGCCCGCGACTCGCGGGAGGAAATACGCAGTATTTT
d_call: .; clone_size: .; v_call: TRBV19; cdr3_length: 15; j_call: TRBJ2-7; cdr3_aa: CASSISGAFSYEQYF; cdr3_nt: TGTGCCAGTAGTATATCAGGGGCCTTCTCCTACGAGCAGTACTTC
d_call: .; clone_size: .; v_call: TRBV6-6; cdr3_length: 13; j_call: TRBJ1-1; cdr3_aa: CASRPQGGTEAFF; cdr3_nt: TGTGCCAGCAGACCCCAGGGTGGCACTGAAGCTTTCTTT
d_call: .; clone_size: .; v_call: TRBV4-1; cdr3_length: 17; j_call: TRBJ1-1; cdr3_aa: CASSPDPPLGENTEAFF; cdr3_nt: TGCGCCAGCAGCCCCGATCCCCCCCTAGGGGAGAACACTGAAGCTTTCTTT
d_call: TRBD1; clone_size: .; v_call: TRBV9; cdr3_length: 15; j_call: TRBJ2-2; cdr3_aa: CASRQDRGLAGELFF; cdr3_nt: TGTGCCAGCAGACAAGACAGGGGGCTGGCCGGGGAGCTGTTTTTT
d_call: TRBD2; clone_size: .; v_call: TRBV3-1/TRBV3-2; cdr3_length: 15; j_call: TRBJ2-7; cdr3_aa: CASSQLRGGSYEQYF; cdr3_nt: TGTGCCAGCAGCCAATTGCGGGGGGGCTCCTACGAGCAGTACTTC
d_call: TRBD2; clone_size: .; v_call: TRBV5-1; cdr3_length: 17; j_call: TRBJ2-7; cdr3_aa: CASSPLIAGGSSYEQYF; cdr3_nt: TGCGCCAGCAGCCCGCTTATAGCGGGGGGGTCCTCCTACGAGCAGTACTTC
d_call: .; clone_size: few; v_call: TRBV7-9; cdr3_length: 16; j_call: TRBJ2-7; cdr3_aa: CASSPPRNSGSYEQYF; cdr3_nt: TGTGCCAGCAGCCCCCCACGGAATAGCGGTTCCTACGAGCAGTACTTC
d_call: .; clone_size: .; v_call: TRBV13; cdr3_length: 12; j_call: TRBJ2-7; cdr3_aa: CASSLGRAQQYF; cdr3_nt: TGTGCCAGCAGCTTAGGCCGAGCCCAGCAGTACTTC
d_call: TRBD1; clone_size: .; v_call: TRBV19; cdr3_length: 15; j_call: TRBJ1-3; cdr3_aa: CASSKTTGVGNTIYF; cdr3_nt: TGTGCCAGTAGTAAAACGACAGGGGTAGGAAACACCATATATTTT